These T cell receptor beta chains were read from a single sample in a study of blood T cell repertoires in COVID-19. Sequencing was performed with immunoSEQ multiplex PCR; in TCRdb, only in-frame clones are kept and a portion is missing. Among 150,000 to 200,000 clones, approximately 80% were seen once, and the ten largest hold approximately 7%. The sequenced material came from peripheral blood. The receptors shown here come from a human donor in a cohort sampled during active COVID-19. The CDR3 runs from the conserved cysteine through the conserved F or W.

V gene	CDR3 protein
TRBV30	CAWSHFGTGRIPAGSPNYGYTF
TRBV15	CATSRLEGNTEAFF
TRBV5-5	CASSITGELFF
TRBV11-2	CASSVSGAGELFF
TRBV7-8	CASSPPRGSDTEAFF
TRBV2	CASGSGGLYEQYF
TRBV5-6	CASSLEGGGNTIYF
TRBV5-8	CASSLVGGGEQYF
TRBV28	CASSPHGQGNTEAFF
TRBV5-1	CASSLWGVEQYF
TRBV20-1	CSASAGGLTQYF
TRBV19	CASSIGGLAGPNEQFF
TRBV7-6	CASSLSGFGAGSGNTIYF
TRBV23-1	CASSHSLTGDDEQYF
TRBV4-1	CASSQPPRGQGDGYTF
TRBV19	CASRPSQDQNSEAFF
TRBV2	CASMGAEPYGYTF
TRBV14	CASSRATGYGYTF
TRBV6-1	CASSELGFGANVLTF
TRBV9	CASSLVGGYNSPLHF
TRBV5-1	CASSMRPRTGASGYGYTF
TRBV12-3/TRBV12-4	CASSGRDLDIQYF
TRBV7-9	CASSTLWRDGNEKLFF
TRBV6-6	CASSPTIAGGRYEQFF
TRBV11-2	CASSHGEEQYF
TRBV12-3/TRBV12-4	CASIRGGTDTQYF
TRBV3-1/TRBV3-2	CASSQGVDRAYEQYF
TRBV11-2	CASSVLVSRGLPYEQYF
TRBV25-1	CASSEFGGEAQYF
TRBV2	CASGERSQENTEAFF
TRBV6-7	CASSYGPLHF
TRBV4-1	CASSQSRDSYYEQYF
TRBV7-9	CASNRVQSGNTIYF
TRBV5-1	CASCRDYPNNEQFF
TRBV11-2	CASSLGSSWVLETQYF
TRBV6-6	CASSVTGGYEQYF
TRBV5-4	CASRASGTTDEQYF
TRBV19	CASSFGYTEAFF
TRBV25-1	CASSTSYRDSYGYTF
TRBV15	CATSSPGGNNEQFF
TRBV5-1	CASSLQGQGLDGYTF
TRBV9	CASSATGGNTEAFF
TRBV7-8	CASSLVAGFGTEAFF
TRBV19	CASSLGQNRQPQHF
TRBV10-3	CAISETKQGIPSSGNTIYF
TRBV4-1	CASGSAGPSGNTIYF
TRBV6-5	CASRSDRERGNTIYF
TRBV12-1	CASSFVGGRIYEQYF
TRBV5-6	CASSWSPSGEYRGELFF
TRBV5-1	CASSTPPGTGGYEQYF
TRBV19	CASSMGRDSYEQYF